This T cell receptor beta chain was obtained from a study of beta chain features in type 1 diabetes. Study-wide results and caveats: Any HLA effect on TCRB rearrangement was left unresolved by small sub-analyses. In all four CD4+ subsets, TCRB CDR3 length was significantly, moderately reduced in type 1 diabetes. Cells that show high TCR expression could be over-represented by cDNA sequencing.

Points on this clone: The antigen is unknown.

What was sequenced were expressed TCRB transcripts, since all of the isolated RNA had been reverse transcribed. TCRdb's copy holds only in-frame clones and misses some; the assay was immunoSEQ multiplex PCR. Of some 640,000 clones detected, roughly 13% appear once; the ten largest clones hold 0.03% to 0.045%. Deletions cut 6 bases from V and 0 bases from J, with 11 bases between. The CDR3 extends over 14 amino acids. CDR1 and CDR2 from the germline V gene are MNHEY and SMNVEV (reference sequence). The V and J genes are TRBV27 and TRBJ1-1; D is uncertain. Sequencing used naive CD4+ T cells from blood. The receptor was derived from a man younger than 30 with type 1 diabetes. CDR3 sequence reads: CASSPSRVNTEAFF. CDR3 sequence (DNA): TGTGCCAGCAGCCCATCGAGGGTGAACACTGAAGCTTTCTTT.